Presented here are 10 T cell receptor beta chains from one specimen sequenced in a study of blood T cell repertoires in COVID-19. Repertoires were generated with immunoSEQ multiplex PCR, while TCRdb's copy carries only in-frame clones and drops some. The repertoire has 200,000 to 250,000 clones, approximately 80% of them found once; the top ten carry less than 2%. The source material was PBMCs or T cells enriched from blood (not recorded which). The source is a man aged 60 to 69 who had recovered from COVID-19.

This clone was counted between two and nine times. The chain couples TRBV9 to TRBJ2-7; 11 nucleotides match TRBD2. V shed 0 bases and J 3 bases; nucleotides not matched to a gene: 2. The CDR3 is 15 amino acids. Germline values: CDR1 SGDLS, CDR2 YYNGEE. The CDR3, as DNA: TGTGCCAGCAGCGTAGGAACTAGCGGGGGCTACGAGCAGTACTTC. It specifies CASSVGTSGGYEQYF.

This rearrangement joins TRBV5-1 to TRBJ2-7; weak D call: TRBD2 (7 bases). CDR1 and CDR2 from the germline V gene are SGHRS and YFSETQ. The CDR3 has 17 amino acids. V was clipped by 3 bases and J by 2 bases, with 21 bases between them. The CDR3 spells CASSWGNAGAQAYEQYF. The CDR3 DNA reads TGCGCCAGCAGCTGGGGGAATGCGGGGGCCCAAGCCTACGAGCAGTACTTC.

This chain connects TRBV19 to TRBJ2-5, with D maybe TRBD1 (6 bases). Germline values: CDR1 LNHDA, CDR2 SQIVND (reference sequence). This CDR3 has 15 amino acids. Trimming stripped 3 bases from V and 3 bases from J, with 14 bases between. CDR3 region: CASSMTKGDEETQYF. The CDR3 bases are TGTGCCAGTAGTATGACTAAGGGGGACGAAGAGACCCAGTACTTC. Looking up the rest from reference TRBV19 and TRBJ2-5 gives the full variable domain: DGGITQSPKYLFRKEGQNVTLSCEQNLNHDAMYWYRQDPGQGLRLIYYSQIVNDFQKGDIAEGYSVSREKKESFPLTVTSAQKNPTAFYLCASSMTKGDEETQYFGPGTRLLVL.

The chain links TRBV28 to TRBJ1-2; 9 positions agree with TRBD1. J lost 8 bases, V lost 5 bases, and 12 bases had no gene match. Germline V lookup: CDR1 MDHEN, CDR2 SYDVKM. The length of the CDR3 is 15 residues. The CDR3: CASSQSGTGKGGYTF. DNA for the CDR3: TGTGCCAGCAGTCAATCCGGGACAGGGAAGGGAGGCTACACCTTC.

This clone was seen once. The chain recombines TRBV23-1 with TRBJ1-2; TRBD1 is a possible D gene (5 bases). TRBV23-1 is identified as an open reading frame with a role that is uncertain. With 4 bases removed from V and 0 bases from J, the gap between germline ends came to 15 bases. The CDR3 contains 16 residues. The chain's CDR3 is CASSLGTAMSNYGYTF. The DNA of the CDR3 is TGCGCCAGCAGTCTTGGGACTGCCATGTCTAACTATGGCTACACCTTC.

This clone was picked up one time. CDR3 protein: CASSLSAGFENIQYF. The CDR3 nucleotides are TGCGCCAGCAGCTTGTCTGCAGGGTTCGAAAACATTCAGTACTTC. This chain connects TRBV5-1 to TRBJ2-4; the D gene is possibly TRBD1 (5 bases). Trimming stripped 1 base from V and 5 bases from J, with 13 bases between. CDR1 SGHRS and CDR2 YFSETQ come from the germline V gene. The CDR3 runs to 15 residues.

This clone was seen once. The chain is built from TRBV28 and TRBJ1-4; 7 bases line up with TRBD1. In germline, CDR1 is MDHEN, CDR2 SYDVKM. This CDR3 is built from 14 residues. V shed 5 bases and J 4 bases; nucleotides not matched to a gene: 4. The CDR3 DNA follows: TGTGCCAGCAGTACAGGGGCCTTTAATGAAAAACTGTTTTTT. Translation gives CASSTGAFNEKLFF.

The CDR3 DNA reads TGTGCCAGCAGCCACAGGGGGCCGTACAATGAGCAGTTCTTC. It translates to CASSHRGPYNEQFF. The chain couples TRBV7-2 to TRBJ2-1, with 9 nucleotides matching TRBD1. Germline CDR1 is SGHTA and CDR2 is FQGNSA. This CDR3 contains 14 residues. With V trimmed by 5 bases and J by 4 bases, 3 bases remained unmatched.

Only one count was recorded for this clone. The chain carries TRBV12-3 or TRBV12-4 and TRBJ2-2; D is unclear. Trimming removed 7 bases at V and 9 bases at J, with 12 bases between. CDR3 length: 12 residues. CDR3 sequence (DNA): TGTGCCAGCACCGAACATTATCGGGAGCTGTTTTTT. Translating gives CASTEHYRELFF.

The V gene is TRBV7-8, the J gene TRBJ2-2, with TRBD2 as a possible D gene (6 bases). V was pared by 5 bases and J by 6 bases, with 10 bases between. This CDR3 has 13 residues. Germline V CDR1 and CDR2: SGHVS, FQNEAQ. The CDR3, as DNA: TGTGCCAGCAGCCGAGGAGGGCCCGGGGAGCTGTTTTTT. This sequence encodes CASSRGGPGELFF.